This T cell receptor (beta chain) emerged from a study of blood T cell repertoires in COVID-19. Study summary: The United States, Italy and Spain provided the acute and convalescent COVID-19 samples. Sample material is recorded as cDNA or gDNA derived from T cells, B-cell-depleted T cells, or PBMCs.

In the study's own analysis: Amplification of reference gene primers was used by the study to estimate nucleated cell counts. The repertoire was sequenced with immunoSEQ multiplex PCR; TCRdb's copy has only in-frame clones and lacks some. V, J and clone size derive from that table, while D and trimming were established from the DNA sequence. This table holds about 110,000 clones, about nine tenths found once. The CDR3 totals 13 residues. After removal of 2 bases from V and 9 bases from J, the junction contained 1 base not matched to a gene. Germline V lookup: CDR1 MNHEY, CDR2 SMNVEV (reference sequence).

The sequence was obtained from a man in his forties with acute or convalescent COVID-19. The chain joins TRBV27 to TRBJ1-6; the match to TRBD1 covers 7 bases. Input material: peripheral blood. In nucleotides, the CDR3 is TGTGCCAGCAGTTTAGCAGGGGGTTCACCCCTCCACTTT. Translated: CASSLAGGSPLHF.